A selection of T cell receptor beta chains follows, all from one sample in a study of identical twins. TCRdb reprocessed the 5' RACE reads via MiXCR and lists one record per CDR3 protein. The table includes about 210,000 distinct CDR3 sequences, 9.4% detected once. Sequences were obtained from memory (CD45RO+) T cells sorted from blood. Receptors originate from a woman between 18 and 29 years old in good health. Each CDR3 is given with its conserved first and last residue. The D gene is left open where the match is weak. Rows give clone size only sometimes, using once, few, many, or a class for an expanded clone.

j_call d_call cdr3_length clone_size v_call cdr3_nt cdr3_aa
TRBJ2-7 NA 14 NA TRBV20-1 TGCAGTGCCATCCGGCCGACAGCTACCTACGAGCAGTACTTC CSAIRPTATYEQYF
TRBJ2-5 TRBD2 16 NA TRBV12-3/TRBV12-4 TGTGCCAGCAGCCCCATGCGAGCGGGGGGGGAAGAGACCCAGTACTTC CASSPMRAGGEETQYF
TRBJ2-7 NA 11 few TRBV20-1 TGCAGTGCCCCTCACGGATACGAGCAGTACTTC CSAPHGYEQYF
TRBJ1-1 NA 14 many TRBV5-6 TGTGCCAGCAGCTGGGGACGGGCGAACACTGAAGCTTTCTTT CASSWGRANTEAFF
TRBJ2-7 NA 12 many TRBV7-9 TGTGCCAGCAGCCTGACGGGCTACGAGCAGTACTTC CASSLTGYEQYF
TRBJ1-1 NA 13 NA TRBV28 TGTGCCACCGGGAGGAACATCTACACTGAAGCTTTCTTT CATGRNIYTEAFF
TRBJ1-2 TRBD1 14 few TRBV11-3 TGTGCCAGCAGCCCAGGACAGGGACGCGGTGGCTACACCTTC CASSPGQGRGGYTF
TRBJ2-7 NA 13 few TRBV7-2 TGTGCCAGCAGCACTGACTATTCCTACGAGCAGTACTTC CASSTDYSYEQYF
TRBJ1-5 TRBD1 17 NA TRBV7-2 TGTGCCAGCAGCTCTGAAATCCGGGACAGGGGTAATCAGCCCCAGCATTTT CASSSEIRDRGNQPQHF
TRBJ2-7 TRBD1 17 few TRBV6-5 TGTGCCAGCAGTTATGGGGGACAGGGGGAAATTGGTTACGAGCAGTACTTC CASSYGGQGEIGYEQYF
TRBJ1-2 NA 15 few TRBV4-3 TGCGCCAGCAGCCAAGATAGAGGGGTGGGCTATGGCTACACCTTC CASSQDRGVGYGYTF
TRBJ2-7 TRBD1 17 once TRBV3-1 TGTGCCAGCAGCAAGCATCCCGGGACAGGGTCCTTTTACGAGCAGTACTTC CASSKHPGTGSFYEQYF
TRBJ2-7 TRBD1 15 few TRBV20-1 TGCAGTGCCCCAGATTCGGACAGGGGGCTTTACGAGCAGTACTTC CSAPDSDRGLYEQYF
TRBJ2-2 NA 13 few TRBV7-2 TGTGCCAGCAGGAGGACGAACACCGGGGAGCTGTTTTTT CASRRTNTGELFF
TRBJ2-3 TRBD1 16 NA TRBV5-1 TGCGCCAGCAGCCTGCGTCCAGGGGGCGCAAAAGATACGCAGTATTTT CASSLRPGGAKDTQYF
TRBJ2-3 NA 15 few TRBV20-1 TGCAGTGCTAGAGATTTCGGGCCAAACACAGATACGCAGTATTTT CSARDFGPNTDTQYF
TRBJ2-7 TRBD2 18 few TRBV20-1 TGCAGTGCTAGGGACGCCCACGGACTAGCGGGAGGGAGGGGCGAGCAGTACTTC CSARDAHGLAGGRGEQYF
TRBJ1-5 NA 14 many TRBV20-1 TGCAGTGCTGGGGGACCGGTTCATAATCAGCCCCAGCATTTT CSAGGPVHNQPQHF
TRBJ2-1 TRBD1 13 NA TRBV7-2 TGTGCCAGCAGCCCGGGACAGGACGGAGAGCAGTTCTTC CASSPGQDGEQFF
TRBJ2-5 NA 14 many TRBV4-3 TGCGCCAGCAGCCAAGCTGGGGGAAAAGAGACCCAGTACTTC CASSQAGGKETQYF